This T cell receptor (beta chain) appears in the sequencing data of a study of Ad26.COV2.S vaccination and SARS-CoV-2 variants. After removal of 2 bases from V and 4 bases from J, the junction contained 7 bases not matched to a gene. Looked up from germline, CDR1 is SGDLS and CDR2 is YYNGEE. This CDR3 is built from 15 residues. TCRdb keeps only in-frame clones here, not all; method: immunoSEQ multiplex PCR. The table has 300,000 to 400,000 clones, approximately 90% seen once; the top ten hold 3.5% to 4.5%. Points from the study as a whole: Placebo recipients showed lower spike-specific TCR breadth than vaccinees. The TCR breadth and depth analyses may have understated or missed part of the total T cell responses. For non-spike TCRs, breadth in vaccine recipients resembled that in placebo recipients. Marked by substantial breadth, spike-specific CD8+ and CD4+ T cell responses were reportedly seen after vaccination.

Details on this clone: Its specificity is unknown.

Specimen: peripheral blood, collected after recovery from COVID-19. This TCR was recovered from a human donor who had recovered from COVID-19. This chain links TRBV9 with TRBJ1-2; TRBD1 agrees at 8 bases. In nucleotides, the CDR3 is TGTGCCAGCAGCGTCGTAGATGACAGGGGCTATGGCTACACCTTC. This sequence encodes CASSVVDDRGYGYTF.